Shown below are 8 T cell receptor beta chains from a single sample sequenced in a study of blood T cell repertoires in COVID-19 (dated by TCRdb to about 2020). Library generation was performed with the immunoSEQ multiplex PCR assay. TCRdb took over this immuneACCESS table, retaining in-frame rearrangements with V and J assigned. Such tables are incomplete; in checked studies, under half of the missing clones stem from an unresolved V gene, and the remainder is unexplained. Here the sample has over 85,000 clones; about 88% occur a single time. The ten largest clones capture 18% of the sample. The sample was peripheral blood. Every receptor here comes from a woman older than 75 with acute or convalescent COVID-19.

The V gene is TRBV3-1 (or the pseudogene TRBV3-2), the J gene TRBJ1-1; possibly TRBD1 for D (5 bases). This CDR3 has 15 amino acids. V lost 2 bases to trimming and J lost 4 bases, with 14 bases between them. The germline V gene has CDR1 LGHDT and CDR2 YNNKEL (reference sequence). The CDR3 loop is CASSQSLGGSTEAFF. The CDR3 nucleotides read TGTGCCAGCAGCCAATCCCTCGGGGGGTCCACTGAAGCTTTCTTT.

The chain carries TRBV5-1 and TRBJ2-1; D possibly corresponds to TRBD2 (6 bases). V lost 0 bases, J lost 1 base, and 8 bases lay in between. CDR1 and CDR2 from the germline V gene are SGHRS and YFSETQ. This CDR3 region has 15 residues. The CDR3 sequence: CASSLAGTSYNEQFF. The CDR3 coding sequence is TGCGCCAGCAGCTTGGCCGGGACTTCCTACAATGAGCAGTTCTTC.

This chain connects TRBV3-1 (or the pseudogene TRBV3-2) to TRBJ2-7; D possibly corresponds to TRBD2 (6 bases). V lost 8 bases and J lost 2, with 13 bases in between. The CDR3 runs to 13 residues. Germline CDR1 is LGHDT and CDR2 is YNNKEL (reference sequence). Here the CDR3 reads CASSGGSPYEQYF. CDR3 DNA sequence: TGTGCCAGCTCAGGAGGGTCTCCCTACGAGCAGTACTTC.

CDR3 sequence (DNA): TGTGCCAGCGGAGCGGGGGGGGAGACCCAGTACTTC. It specifies CASGAGGETQYF. This chain links TRBV2 with TRBJ2-5, with TRBD2 identical over 10 bases. CDR1 and CDR2 from the germline V gene are SNHLY and FYNNEI. The junction had 2 bases not matched to a gene; V was cut back by 8 bases and J by 5 bases. CDR3 length: 12 residues.

The V and J genes are TRBV11-2 and TRBJ2-7, with 9 bases identical to TRBD1. The CDR3 is 15 amino acids. Germline CDR1 is SGHAT and CDR2 is FQNNGV. V dropped 6 bases and J dropped 7; count of bases not matched to a gene: 13. The CDR3 DNA sequence: TGTGCCAGCAGACGAGGGACAGGGCCCTTGGGGGAGCAGTACTTC. Amino acid sequence: CASRRGTGPLGEQYF.

This clone has a single count. The chain recombines TRBV2 with TRBJ2-5; D is perhaps TRBD2 (6 bases). This CDR3 contains 10 residues. From germline, CDR1 is SNHLY and CDR2 FYNNEI. V was trimmed by 10 bases and J by 4 bases, leaving 7 bases between them. The CDR3 loop reads CATGGETQYF. DNA for the CDR3: TGTGCCACCGGGGGAGAGACCCAGTACTTC.

The CDR3 nucleotides are TGCGCCAGCAGCGCCTCAGGTTCCTATAATTCACCCCTCCACTTT. It specifies CASSASGSYNSPLHF. The V and J genes are TRBV5-1 and TRBJ1-6; no reliable D call. The CDR3 is 15 amino acids. The V gene lost 4 bases and the J gene lost 1 base, with 9 bases spanning the gap. CDR1 SGHRS and CDR2 YFSETQ come from the germline V gene. The whole variable domain, filled in from reference TRBV5-1 and TRBJ1-6, reads KAGVTQTPRYLIKTRGQQVTLSCSPISGHRSVSWYQQTPGQGLQFLFEYFSETQRNKGNFPGRFSGRQFSNSRSEMNVSTLELGDSALYLCASSASGSYNSPLHFGNGTRLTVT.

This chain links TRBV27 with TRBJ1-2, with unresolved D. CDR3 size: 15 residues. Germline V CDR1 and CDR2: MNHEY, SMNVEV (reference sequence). V was clipped by 3 bases and J by 8 bases, with 19 bases between them. The CDR3 DNA follows: TGTGCCAGCAGTTTTTCCCGCCCCCCACGGGAAGGCTACACCTTC. This sequence encodes CASSFSRPPREGYTF.